A single T cell receptor (beta chain) is shown here with its context. CDR1 and CDR2 (germline): SGHRS, YFSETQ. V was pared by 4 bases and J by 1 base, with 7 bases of the junction left unmatched. CDR3 length: 15 amino acids. A single record per CDR3 protein comes from TCRdb applying MiXCR to the 5' RACE reads. This sample has about 9,100 distinct CDR3 sequences, with approximately 61% found just once. The sequenced material came from tumor-infiltrating memory CD4+ T cells sorted from the breast tumor. Documented subset: memory CD4+ T cells, CD4+CD45RO+CD25-. The rearrangement joins TRBV5-1 to TRBJ1-1, with 7 bases fitting TRBD1. This sequence was found in a female donor with breast cancer. The CDR3 nucleotides are TGCGCCAGCAGCCTGGCCGGGACAGCGAACACTGAAGCTTTCTTT. Translation: CASSLAGTANTEAFF.